The next 30 T cell receptor beta chains were all read from a single sample in a study of T cells in localized non-small cell lung cancer. The repertoire was sequenced with immunoSEQ multiplex PCR; TCRdb's copy has only in-frame clones and lacks some. The sample lists 10,000 to 15,000 clones; 85% to 90% were seen once. Specimen: peripheral blood, collected before any cancer treatment. The source is an older male donor with stage I lung adenocarcinoma.

The chain has TRBV5-6 and TRBJ2-5; no clear D. The CDR3 has 15 amino acids. Germline values: CDR1 SGHDT, CDR2 YYEEEE. With 8 bases removed from V and 0 bases from J, the gap between germline ends came to 17 bases. The CDR3 DNA reads TGTGCCAGTTCCAACAGTGCCCTGTACCAAGAGACCCAGTACTTC. Translating gives CASSNSALYQETQYF.

The chain is built from TRBV9 and TRBJ2-5, with 11 bases that match TRBD2. Trimming cost V 0 bases and J 4 bases; bases outside gene matches: 5. The CDR3 contains 16 residues. Germline-derived CDR1 and CDR2 are SGDLS and YYNGEE. Here the CDR3 reads CASSVEGSGGAETQYF. DNA of the CDR3: TGTGCCAGCAGCGTAGAGGGTAGCGGGGGGGCAGAGACCCAGTACTTC.

The chain has TRBV28 and TRBJ1-5, with 8 bases fitting TRBD1. Germline CDR1 reads MDHEN; CDR2 reads SYDVKM. The junction had 5 bases not matched to a gene; V was cut back by 6 bases and J by 7 bases. The CDR3 runs to 13 residues. CDR3 DNA sequence: TGTGCCAGCAGGGAGACAGGGGCCCAGCCCCAGCATTTT. It codes for CASRETGAQPQHF.

The chain couples TRBV15 to TRBJ1-3, with D hard to call. Trimming cost V 2 bases and J 7 bases, with 0 bases left between them. From germline, CDR1 is LNHNV and CDR2 YYDKDF (reference sequence). This CDR3 is 10 amino acids long. The CDR3 loop is CATSRNTIYF. The CDR3 nucleotides read TGTGCCACCAGCAGAAACACCATATATTTT.

This clone ranks as large. The rearrangement joins TRBV6-5 to TRBJ2-2; 12 bases line up with TRBD2. CDR1 and CDR2 (germline): MNHEY, SVGAGI. The CDR3 has 16 amino acids. V lost 2 bases and J lost 6; bases outside the gene matches: 4. CDR3: CASSYNPSGGAGELFF. The DNA of the CDR3 is TGTGCCAGCAGTTACAACCCTAGCGGGGGGGCCGGGGAGCTGTTTTTT.

This rearrangement joins TRBV11-2 to TRBJ1-3, with D uncertain. The CDR3 sequence is 12 residues long. Germline V CDR1 and CDR2: SGHAT, FQNNGV. The germline V and J ends were trimmed by 5 bases and 4 bases, with 6 bases remaining between them. Here the CDR3 reads CASSPRGNTIYF. The CDR3, as DNA: TGTGCCAGCAGCCCGAGGGGAAACACCATATATTTT.

The rearrangement links TRBV13 to TRBJ1-2; D not certain. Between the trimmed V and J ends, which lost 5 bases and 4 bases, there was a span of 8 bases. This CDR3 comprises 12 residues. Germline V gene lookup returns CDR1 PRHDT and CDR2 FYEKMQ (reference sequence). CDR3 in amino acids: CASSLGFYGYTF. CDR3 nucleotides: TGTGCCAGCAGCCTGGGTTTCTATGGCTACACCTTC. Full variable domain (outside the CDR3, taken from reference TRBV13 and TRBJ1-2): AAGVIQSPRHLIKEKRETATLKCYPIPRHDTVYWYQQGPGQDPQFLISFYEKMQSDKGSIPDRFSAQQFSDYHSELNMSSLELGDSALYFCASSLGFYGYTFGSGTRLTVV.

The genes are TRBV7-7 and TRBJ2-5; D may match TRBD1 or TRBD2 (5 bases each). Germline-derived CDR1 and CDR2 are SSHAT and FNYEAQ (reference sequence). The CDR3 spans 14 residues. The V end was cut by 0 bases, the J end by 5 bases, with 10 bases between. The DNA for the CDR3 is TGTGCCAGCAGCTTAGCTGGGGGATTTGAGACCCAGTACTTC. It yields the protein CASSLAGGFETQYF.

The rearrangement links TRBV18 to TRBJ1-5, with D tentatively TRBD1 (5 bases). The CDR3 loop spans 16 amino acids. Germline CDR1 and CDR2: KGHSH and LQKENI. V dropped 1 base and J dropped 1 base, with 11 bases sitting between them. The DNA of the CDR3 is TGTGCCAGCTCACCACAGGGGAGCGGGAGCAATCAGCCCCAGCATTTT. It encodes CASSPQGSGSNQPQHF.

This rearrangement joins TRBV2 to TRBJ1-2; D is ambiguous. Germline V CDR1 and CDR2: SNHLY, FYNNEI. This CDR3 has 12 residues. V was trimmed by 0 bases and J by 8 bases, leaving 7 bases between them. The CDR3 spells CASSEAGRGYTF. Written as DNA, the CDR3 is TGTGCCAGCAGTGAAGCAGGGAGAGGCTACACCTTC.

This chain connects TRBV28 to TRBJ1-3; weak D call: TRBD1 (6 bases). V lost 6 bases and J 4 bases, leaving 16 bases between the germline ends. The CDR3 runs to 15 residues. Germline V lookup: CDR1 MDHEN, CDR2 SYDVKM. The CDR3, as DNA: TGTGCCAGCAGATGGGACACTTCAAGCGGAAACACCATATATTTT. Amino acids: CASRWDTSSGNTIYF.

The CDR3 DNA sequence: TGTGCCAGCAGCCGGCGCGACGGCGAGCAGTACTTC. This translates into CASSRRDGEQYF. This chain joins TRBV7-9 and TRBJ2-7; D is ambiguous. This CDR3 has 12 amino acids. V was cut by 5 bases and J by 6 bases, with 11 bases left in between. The germline V gene has CDR1 SEHNR and CDR2 FQNEAQ (reference sequence).

This clone was seen only once. The V and J genes are TRBV4-1 and TRBJ1-6; D unclear. The CDR3 is 17 residues long. CDR1 and CDR2 (germline): MGHRA, YSYEKL. V dropped 0 bases and J dropped 0 bases, with 9 bases sitting between them. The CDR3 loop is CASSQDIASSYNSPLHF. Here the CDR3 DNA reads TGCGCCAGCAGCCAAGATATAGCGAGCTCCTATAATTCACCCCTCCACTTT.

This chain joins TRBV7-2 and TRBJ2-1; no reliable D call. The CDR3 covers 11 residues. Germline V gives CDR1 SGHTA, CDR2 FQGNSA. The ends were cut back, 5 bases at V and 5 bases at J, with 4 bases in the middle. This chain's CDR3 is CASSRDNEQFF. The DNA for the CDR3 is TGTGCCAGCAGCCGGGACAATGAGCAGTTCTTC.

The chain joins TRBV19 to TRBJ1-1; D is possibly TRBD1 (5 bases). This CDR3 region has 13 residues. Germline V gene lookup returns CDR1 LNHDA and CDR2 SQIVND (reference sequence). Trimming cost V 4 bases and J 1 base, with 7 bases left between them. CDR3 bases: TGTGCCAGTAGTAGAGGGGAGAACACTGAAGCTTTCTTT. This gives the protein CASSRGENTEAFF.

V and J are TRBV28 and TRBJ1-2; 7 bases fit TRBD1. With V trimmed by 3 bases and J by 4 bases, 5 bases remained unmatched. Germline CDR1 MDHEN, CDR2 SYDVKM. The CDR3 spans 14 residues. The CDR3: CASSLARGGYGYTF. As DNA, the CDR3 is TGTGCCAGCAGTTTGGCCAGGGGGGGCTATGGCTACACCTTC.

The CDR3, as DNA: TGTGCCAGCAGCGTAGGAACTAGCGGGTCCGTTTGGGAGCAGTACTTC. The encoded protein is CASSVGTSGSVWEQYF. The chain links TRBV9 to TRBJ2-7; 9 bases map to TRBD2. The CDR3 contains 16 residues. Germline V CDR1 and CDR2: SGDLS, YYNGEE. With V trimmed by 0 bases and J by 7 bases, 11 bases remained unmatched.

The V and J genes are TRBV10-3 and TRBJ1-3; D gene unclear. Germline V gives CDR1 ENHRY, CDR2 SYGVKD. Trimming stripped 0 bases from V and 8 bases from J, with 11 bases between. The CDR3 is 14 amino acids. CDR3 sequence (DNA): TGTGCCATCAGTGAGTCGACCCGGAGGGACACCATATATTTT. It translates to CAISESTRRDTIYF.

In this sample, this clone turned up once. This rearrangement joins TRBV7-9 to TRBJ2-1, with 8 bases fitting TRBD2. CDR1 SEHNR and CDR2 FQNEAQ come from the germline V gene (reference sequence). The CDR3 runs 13 residues. The ends lost 1 base at V and 15 bases at J; junction bases unmatched: 8. The CDR3 region is CASSLEGLGKWFF. CDR3 in DNA: TGTGCCAGCAGCTTAGAGGGACTAGGAAAGTGGTTCTTC.

This chain uses TRBV1 with TRBJ1-2. TRBV1 counts as a pseudogene. CDR3 length equals 16 residues. The CDR3 DNA reads TGCACCAGCAGTGGTTCCAGTGTGCGAAAGACCTATGGCTACACCTTC. The encoded protein is CTSSGSSVRKTYGYTF.

The V and J genes are TRBV5-4 and TRBJ1-2; D not certain. The V end lost 4 bases, the J end lost 2 bases, and 9 bases lay between the germline ends. Per germline, CDR1 SGHNT and CDR2 YYREEE (reference sequence). The CDR3 length is 13 residues. The CDR3 region is CASSPEANYGYTF. The CDR3 DNA reads as TGTGCCAGCAGCCCCGAGGCGAACTATGGCTACACCTTC.

The V call is TRBV27, the J call TRBJ2-5; D remains ambiguous. The V gene's germline CDR1 is MNHEY and CDR2 SMNVEV (reference sequence). The CDR3 is 15 residues long. Between the trimmed V and J ends, which lost 6 bases and 2 bases, there was a span of 16 bases. CDR3: CASSLVDGSQETQYF. The CDR3 DNA sequence: TGTGCCAGCAGCCTGGTTGACGGCTCACAAGAGACCCAGTACTTC.

This chain links TRBV5-6 with TRBJ2-7, with a tentative D call TRBD2 (5 bases). The CDR3 length is 14 residues. In germline, CDR1 is SGHDT, CDR2 YYEEEE. The germline V and J ends were trimmed by 4 bases and 1 base, with 12 bases remaining between them. The CDR3 loop is CASSRTELSYEQYF. The CDR3, as DNA: TGTGCCAGCAGCCGGACTGAACTGTCCTACGAGCAGTACTTC.

This clone was observed a handful of times. The chain links TRBV4-3 to TRBJ2-3; 8 bases fit TRBD2. Germline values: CDR1 LGHNA, CDR2 YSLEER. The CDR3 has 15 amino acids. V dropped 1 base and J dropped 4; count of bases not matched to a gene: 4. The CDR3 DNA reads as TGCGCCAGCAGCCAAGCACGGGGGGGCGCAGATACGCAGTATTTT. Translation: CASSQARGGADTQYF.

The genes are TRBV7-8 and TRBJ1-4; 9 bases are a match to TRBD1. Germline CDR1 and CDR2: SGHVS and FQNEAQ. This CDR3 region has 15 residues. The trim removed 5 bases at V and 8 bases at J, leaving 9 bases unmatched. Here the CDR3 reads CASSTRQGGKEKLFF. The CDR3 bases are TGTGCCAGCAGCACCAGACAGGGGGGAAAAGAAAAACTGTTTTTT.

The V and J genes are TRBV9 and TRBJ1-5; D possibly corresponds to TRBD1 (5 bases). This CDR3 has 16 amino acids. Deletions cut 4 bases from V and 4 bases from J, with 18 bases between. The germline V gene has CDR1 SGDLS and CDR2 YYNGEE. The CDR3 reads CASSSDAGTANQPQHF. CDR3 bases: TGTGCCAGCAGCAGTGATGCCGGGACCGCAAATCAGCCCCAGCATTTT.

This chain uses TRBV15 with TRBJ2-7; TRBD1 or TRBD2 may be the D gene (5 bases each). Germline lookup yields CDR1 LNHNV and CDR2 YYDKDF (reference sequence). This CDR3 contains 15 residues. V was pared by 0 bases and J by 6 bases, with 15 bases between. In DNA, the CDR3 is TGTGCCACCAGCAGAGATCAGGGCCCAGGGACCGAGCAGTACTTC. It specifies CATSRDQGPGTEQYF.

This clone turned up a few times. CDR3 DNA: TGTGCCAGCAGTGATAGGACAGCATACAATGAGCAGTTCTTC. Translation: CASSDRTAYNEQFF. The chain has TRBV2 and TRBJ2-1, with D possibly TRBD1 on 6 matching bases. The CDR3 extends over 14 amino acids. With 3 bases removed from V and 4 bases from J, the gap between germline ends came to 10 bases. CDR1 is SNHLY, CDR2 FYNNEI, per germline.

The rearrangement joins TRBV4-2 to TRBJ1-6; 7 bases align to TRBD1. J was trimmed by 7 bases and V by 1 base; bases with no gene match: 4. This CDR3 is built from 15 residues. Germline assignment: CDR1 LGHNA and CDR2 YNFKEQ. Here the CDR3 reads CASSQGQGRNSPLHF. The CDR3 DNA reads TGTGCCAGCAGCCAAGGACAGGGACGGAATTCACCCCTCCACTTT.

V usage is TRBV19 and J usage is TRBJ1-4; tentatively, D is TRBD1 (6 bases). The CDR3 has 16 residues. Germline CDR1 reads LNHDA; CDR2 reads SQIVND (reference sequence). The V gene lost 7 bases and the J gene lost 8 bases, with 23 bases spanning the gap. CDR3 DNA: TGTGCCAGTACTGGGACACGAACCTCCAAGGGGGAAAAACTGTTTTTT. It encodes CASTGTRTSKGEKLFF.